One sample yielded the 27 T cell receptor beta chains listed below, sequenced in a study of OX40 agonist ivuxolimab in advanced cancers. Here immunoSEQ multiplex PCR was the method, and the copy in TCRdb shows in-frame clones only, minus some. The sample has more than 75,000 clones; roughly nine tenths are singletons. The source was CD4+ or CD8+ T cells sorted from blood, collected in a trial of the OX40 agonist ivuxolimab. These TCRs come from an adult with an advanced solid tumor such as melanoma, head and neck, liver or kidney cancer.

The genes are TRBV28 and TRBJ2-7; D is ambiguous. This CDR3 is built from 14 residues. Germline CDR1 is MDHEN and CDR2 is SYDVKM. V was cut by 5 bases and J by 6 bases, with 17 bases left in between. CDR3 residues: CASSVGTTLSEQYF. As DNA, the CDR3 is TGTGCCAGCAGTGTCGGCACTACCTTATCCGAGCAGTACTTC.

The chain employs TRBV30 and TRBJ1-3; no reliable D call. Per germline, CDR1 GTSNPN and CDR2 SVGIG (reference sequence). This CDR3 contains 15 residues. Trimming shortened V by 0 bases and J by 2 bases, and 11 bases separated the two germline ends. The CDR3 nucleotides read TGTGCCTGGAGTGTTAGAAAGGATGCTGGAAACACCATATATTTT. As protein: CAWSVRKDAGNTIYF.

CDR3 coding DNA: TGCGCCAGCAGCACAGGACTAGCGGGAAACAATGAGCAGTTCTTC. Translating it yields CASSTGLAGNNEQFF. The chain is built from TRBV5-1 and TRBJ2-1; 12 bases agree with TRBD2. CDR3 length equals 15 residues. Germline V CDR1 and CDR2: SGHRS, YFSETQ. V was pared by 4 bases and J by 5 bases, with 4 bases of the junction left unmatched.

The genes are TRBV28 and TRBJ1-3, with unresolved D. The germline V gene encodes CDR1 MDHEN and CDR2 SYDVKM. Trimming left V 3 bases short and J 4 bases short, with 13 bases between. This CDR3 contains 15 residues. CDR3 bases: TGTGCCAGCAGTTTCCTCCCCCTAGCCGGAAACACCATATATTTT. It specifies CASSFLPLAGNTIYF.

This clone was observed once. The chain couples TRBV6-1 to TRBJ2-2; D perhaps matches TRBD1 (6 bases). Germline CDR1 is MNHNS and CDR2 is SASEGT. The V end lost 4 bases, the J end lost 5 bases, and 11 bases lay between the germline ends. This CDR3 region has 14 residues. CDR3 sequence reads: CASSADRLTGELFF. In nucleotides, the CDR3 is TGTGCCAGCAGTGCCGACAGGCTAACCGGGGAGCTGTTTTTT.

The genes are TRBV7-9 and TRBJ1-6; 9 nucleotides line up with TRBD1. The V gene end was trimmed by 5 bases and the J gene end by 2 bases; junction bases not matched to a gene: 7. CDR1 is SEHNR, CDR2 FQNEAQ, per germline (reference sequence). The CDR3 runs to 17 residues. The CDR3 loop reads CASSPVGQGTYNSPLHF. The CDR3 coding sequence is TGTGCCAGCAGCCCCGTAGGACAGGGGACCTATAATTCACCCCTCCACTTT.

This chain connects TRBV18 to TRBJ1-3; no definite D call. There are 16 residues in the CDR3. The germline V gene has CDR1 KGHSH and CDR2 LQKENI. Between the trimmed V and J ends, which lost 3 bases and 4 bases, there was a span of 16 bases. The CDR3 region is CASSPESIQRGNTIYF. The DNA of the CDR3 is TGTGCCAGCTCACCCGAAAGTATACAGAGAGGAAACACCATATATTTT.

The DNA of the CDR3 is TGTGCCAGCAGCCAAGTGGGGTGGAGGGATGAAGCTTTCTTT. It codes for CASSQVGWRDEAFF. The chain carries TRBV14 and TRBJ1-1, with D hard to call. The CDR3 loop spans 14 amino acids. Germline V gives CDR1 SGHDN, CDR2 FVKESK. Trimming took off 1 base at V and 7 bases at J, with 13 bases between the two ends. Filled out from reference TRBV14 and TRBJ1-1, the complete variable domain reads EAGVTQFPSHSVIEKGQTVTLRCDPISGHDNLYWYRRVMGKEIKFLLHFVKESKQDESGMPNNRFLAERTGGTYSTLKVQPAELEDSGVYFCASSQVGWRDEAFFGQGTRLTVV.

V is TRBV6-5 and J is TRBJ2-3; D is unresolved. The CDR3 sequence is 13 residues long. Trimming removed 6 bases at V and 4 bases at J, with 11 bases between. Germline V gene data show CDR1 as MNHEY and CDR2 as SVGAGI. The CDR3 protein is CASSPRGADTQYF. CDR3 nucleotide sequence: TGTGCCAGCAGCCCCCGTGGGGCAGATACGCAGTATTTT.

The J gene is TRBJ2-2, the V gene TRBV19; TRBD1 might be the D (6 bases). V lost 7 bases and J lost 2, with 14 bases in between. From germline, CDR1 is LNHDA and CDR2 SQIVND (reference sequence). This CDR3 region has 15 residues. CDR3 nucleotide sequence: TGTGCCAGTAAGTCGACAGGTACAAACACCGGGGAGCTGTTTTTT. Its translation is CASKSTGTNTGELFF. Full variable domain (remainder filled in from reference TRBV19 and TRBJ2-2): DGGITQSPKYLFRKEGQNVTLSCEQNLNHDAMYWYRQDPGQGLRLIYYSQIVNDFQKGDIAEGYSVSREKKESFPLTVTSAQKNPTAFYLCASKSTGTNTGELFFGEGSRLTVL.

This sequence joins TRBV9 and TRBJ2-3; tentative D call: TRBD1 (6 bases). V lost 4 bases to trimming and J lost 2 bases, with 14 bases between them. This CDR3 spans 15 amino acids. Germline-derived CDR1 and CDR2 are SGDLS and YYNGEE. CDR3: CASSTVGGNTDTQYF. CDR3 nucleotide sequence: TGTGCCAGCAGCACCGTAGGGGGAAACACAGATACGCAGTATTTT.

V usage is TRBV9 and J usage is TRBJ2-3; weak D call: TRBD2 (6 bases). The CDR3 is 15 residues long. The germline gives CDR1 SGDLS, CDR2 YYNGEE. Trimming removed 1 base at V and 0 bases at J, with 9 bases between. The CDR3 DNA follows: TGTGCCAGCAGCGTATCGGGACTCAGCACAGATACGCAGTATTTT. It yields the protein CASSVSGLSTDTQYF.

The chain recombines TRBV6-5 with TRBJ1-1, with D possibly TRBD1 on 6 matching bases. The CDR3 is made up of 14 amino acids. Germline loops: CDR1 MNHEY, CDR2 SVGAGI. Trimming shortened V by 2 bases and J by 0 bases, and 7 bases separated the two germline ends. CDR3 DNA sequence: TGTGCCAGCAGTTACGGACAGATGAACACTGAAGCTTTCTTT. Encoded protein: CASSYGQMNTEAFF.

V is TRBV28 and J is TRBJ1-2, with TRBD1 as a possible D gene (6 bases). This CDR3 contains 13 residues. CDR1 and CDR2 from the germline V gene are MDHEN and SYDVKM. The V and J ends lost 8 bases and 6 bases respectively, with 16 bases between them. The CDR3 nucleotides read TGTGCCAGCCAGGGGATCCGATACGATGGCTACACCTTC. Protein product: CASQGIRYDGYTF.

The V gene is TRBV27, the J gene TRBJ1-4, with 9 bases matching TRBD1. The CDR3 loop spans 13 amino acids. CDR1 is MNHEY and CDR2 is SMNVEV in the germline V gene (reference sequence). The V and J ends lost 6 bases and 9 bases, in that order; junction bases with no gene match: 5. The CDR3 DNA is TGTGCCAGCAGGCCTACAGGGGGCCAAAAACTGTTTTTT. This encodes CASRPTGGQKLFF. The whole variable domain, remainder taken from reference TRBV27 and TRBJ1-4, is EAQVTQNPRYLITVTGKKLTVTCSQNMNHEYMSWYRQDPGLGLRQIYYSMNVEVTDKGDVPEGYKVSRKEKRNFPLILESPSPNQTSLYFCASRPTGGQKLFFGSGTQLSVL.

CDR3: CASSPPGLADYNEQFF. CDR3 DNA: TGTGCCAGCAGTCCGCCGGGACTAGCGGACTACAATGAGCAGTTCTTC. This rearrangement joins TRBV27 to TRBJ2-1; 11 positions agree with TRBD2. Trimming cost V 5 bases and J 3 bases; bases outside gene matches: 6. This CDR3 has 16 residues. The germline V gene encodes CDR1 MNHEY and CDR2 SMNVEV (reference sequence).

This rearrangement joins TRBV7-2 to TRBJ2-3; maybe TRBD2 (6 bases). The germline V and J ends were trimmed by 4 bases and 5 bases, with 16 bases remaining between them. CDR3 length: 15 amino acids. Germline V gene data show CDR1 as SGHTA and CDR2 as FQGNSA. CDR3 region: CASSSRDGGIDTQYF. CDR3 nucleotides: TGTGCCAGCAGCTCAAGGGACGGCGGGATAGATACGCAGTATTTT. Looking up the rest from reference TRBV7-2 and TRBJ2-3 gives the full variable domain: GAGVSQSPSNKVTEKGKDVELRCDPISGHTALYWYRQSLGQGLEFLIYFQGNSAPDKSGLPSDRFSAERTGGSVSTLTIQRTQQEDSAVYLCASSSRDGGIDTQYFGPGTRLTVL.

This clone was observed a handful of times. The J gene is TRBJ2-2, the V gene TRBV10-3, with D possibly being TRBD1 (5 bases). The CDR3 runs to 15 residues. Trimming took off 6 bases at V and 1 base at J, with 12 bases between the two ends. Germline assignment: CDR1 ENHRY and CDR2 SYGVKD. The CDR3 DNA sequence: TGTGCCATCAGCCTAGGGGTCCTGAACACCGGGGAGCTGTTTTTT. Translating it yields CAISLGVLNTGELFF.

V is TRBV9 and J is TRBJ2-2, with 9 bases lining up with TRBD1. Germline CDR1 is SGDLS and CDR2 is YYNGEE. With V trimmed by 4 bases and J by 6 bases, 10 bases remained unmatched. This CDR3 contains 16 residues. The CDR3 here is CASSYGTGREAGELFF. DNA for the CDR3: TGTGCCAGCAGCTACGGGACAGGGAGGGAGGCCGGGGAGCTGTTTTTT. Complete variable domain (other parts from reference TRBV9 and TRBJ2-2): DSGVTQTPKHLITATGQRVTLRCSPRSGDLSVYWYQQSLDQGLQFLIQYYNGEERAKGNILERFSAQQFPDLHSELNLSSLELGDSALYFCASSYGTGREAGELFFGEGSRLTVL.

The J gene is TRBJ2-1, the V gene TRBV30, with D unresolved. CDR1 is GTSNPN, CDR2 SVGIG, per germline (reference sequence). This CDR3 is built from 13 residues. V lost 2 bases, J lost 6 bases, and 11 bases lay in between. In nucleotides, the CDR3 is TGTGCCTGGAGTCCCCTCGGGCTCAATGAGCAGTTCTTC. It encodes CAWSPLGLNEQFF.

This clone was found a few times. The chain couples TRBV4-2 to TRBJ1-2; tentatively, D is TRBD1 (5 bases). CDR3 length: 16 amino acids. Per the germline V gene, CDR1 is LGHNA and CDR2 is YNFKEQ. V was trimmed by 0 bases and J by 7 bases, leaving 18 bases between them. CDR3 in DNA: TGTGCCAGCAGCCAAGATCTCCCCCGGCCGAGGGGTGGCTACACCTTC. Its translation: CASSQDLPRPRGGYTF.

The chain couples TRBV20-1 to TRBJ2-1, with TRBD2 identical over 9 bases. The V gene end was trimmed by 7 bases and the J gene end by 7 bases; junction bases not matched to a gene: 2. Germline V lookup: CDR1 DFQATT, CDR2 SNEGSKA (reference sequence). This CDR3 is built from 11 residues. The CDR3 nucleotides read TGCAGTGTAGCGGGAGAAAATGAGCAGTTCTTC. Encoded protein: CSVAGENEQFF.

The chain links TRBV27 to TRBJ2-1, with 9 bases identical to TRBD1. The CDR3 has 13 residues. V dropped 10 bases and J dropped 2; count of bases not matched to a gene: 3. Germline CDR1 is MNHEY and CDR2 is SMNVEV (reference sequence). The CDR3 DNA sequence: TGTGCCACGGGGACAGGGACCTACAATGAGCAGTTCTTC. Translated: CATGTGTYNEQFF.

The chain employs TRBV11-2 and TRBJ1-1; D remains ambiguous. Germline V lookup: CDR1 SGHAT, CDR2 FQNNGV. The V end was cut by 1 base, the J end by 10 bases, with 7 bases between. This CDR3 spans 11 amino acids. CDR3 residues: CASSLGGRAFF. The CDR3 region has the DNA TGTGCCAGCAGCTTAGGGGGTAGAGCTTTCTTT.

The chain uses TRBV5-1 and TRBJ2-1, with 9 bases aligning to TRBD2. The CDR3 loop spans 17 amino acids. Unmatched junction bases numbered 11, after V lost 2 bases and J lost 5 bases. In germline, CDR1 is SGHRS, CDR2 YFSETQ. This chain's CDR3 is CASSFPAVAGGDNEQFF. The CDR3 bases are TGCGCCAGCAGCTTCCCGGCGGTCGCGGGAGGGGACAATGAGCAGTTCTTC.

This rearrangement joins TRBV19 to TRBJ1-2; 8 nucleotides match TRBD1. Germline V gives CDR1 LNHDA, CDR2 SQIVND (reference sequence). Trimming cost V 1 base and J 4 bases; bases outside gene matches: 8. The CDR3 is 16 residues long. The CDR3 nucleotides are TGTGCCAGTAGTATAGTAAAGGGACAGGCCTTCTATGGCTACACCTTC. This translates into CASSIVKGQAFYGYTF.

The chain joins TRBV5-1 to TRBJ2-1; TRBD2 agrees at 7 bases. The V gene's germline CDR1 is SGHRS and CDR2 YFSETQ. V lost 4 bases, J lost 6 bases, and 13 bases stayed unmatched. This CDR3 comprises 16 residues. The CDR3 sequence is CASSLPSGKAFNEQFF. Here the CDR3 DNA reads TGCGCCAGCAGCCTACCCAGCGGGAAGGCTTTCAATGAGCAGTTCTTC.